The entry below gives a single TCR beta chain sequence along with its context. Its antigen has not been determined. No quality values exist for individual bases; no much larger clone is one base distant. Trimming removed 5 bases from V and 4 bases from J; the gene matches leave 6 bases unexplained. Via the germline V gene, CDR1 is WSHSY and CDR2 SAAADI. The CDR3 contains 14 residues, cysteine and phenylalanine counted. Only CDR3 DNA remains: 42 bases, in frame from the first base. Donors formed part of the validation cohort, which comprised 95 to 150 subjects and was distinct from the first cohort of under 850 subjects. These data are taken from a study of cytomegalovirus exposure and HLA in healthy donors (dated by TCRdb to about 2017). At the level of the whole study: A later analysis indicated that the roughly 130 validation repertoires were generated on the platform also employed for the approximately 700 repertoires of the first cohort. To predict cytomegalovirus infection status, the study combined high-throughput TCR immunosequencing, statistical association of individual TCRs with disease status, and machine learning. Along with the roughly 710-subject first cohort, a separate validation cohort of some 130 different subjects was used. The study aimed to test whether signatures of past pathogen exposure could be identified by cataloging public T cell receptors. Study-wide conclusions, independent of this receptor: In vitro tests confirmed that a few of the cytomegalovirus-associated TCR beta chains recognize cytomegalovirus antigens. All 110 or so repertoires were used to score co-occurrence in the validation cohort in a later analysis, because that analysis had no HLA typing for the cohort. The study listed 150 to 200 TCR beta chains as associated with cytomegalovirus. The classifier was reported to diagnose cytomegalovirus status with high specificity and sensitivity in both the original and validation cohorts. The authors suggested that the approach could potentially be generalized to other disease states and immunological phenotypes. While some public TCRs were present in many individuals, most TCR sequences turned up only very rarely across donors. In a later analysis, TCRs clustered in the first cohort were found to also tend to co-occur in the roughly 130 validation repertoires, with 90% to 95% of cluster scores above 0.

The receptor library was made with the immunoSEQ multiplex PCR assay. The authors' analysis ran thus. A statistical classification framework was built to diagnose cytomegalovirus status from the catalog of TCR beta chain sequences. TCRdb's version of the immuneACCESS table is confined to in-frame rearrangements and falls short of the full clone set. An unresolved V gene accounts for under half of the shortfall where checked; the remainder is of unknown origin. V and J calls and clone size are given by that table; D and trimming were obtained from the DNA. This sample has about 68,000 clones in its table, and 96% of those were observed once. The biggest ten clones account for about 2.4% of the sample.

The source material was PBMCs. The sequence is built from TRBV10-2 and TRBJ1-2; a stretch of 8 junction bases matches TRBD1. The receptor's source is a man between 18 and 35 years old in good health and CMV-seronegative. CDR3 sequence: CASSHGQGTYGYTF. The base sequence is TGCGCCAGCAGTCACGGACAGGGCACCTATGGCTACACCTTC.